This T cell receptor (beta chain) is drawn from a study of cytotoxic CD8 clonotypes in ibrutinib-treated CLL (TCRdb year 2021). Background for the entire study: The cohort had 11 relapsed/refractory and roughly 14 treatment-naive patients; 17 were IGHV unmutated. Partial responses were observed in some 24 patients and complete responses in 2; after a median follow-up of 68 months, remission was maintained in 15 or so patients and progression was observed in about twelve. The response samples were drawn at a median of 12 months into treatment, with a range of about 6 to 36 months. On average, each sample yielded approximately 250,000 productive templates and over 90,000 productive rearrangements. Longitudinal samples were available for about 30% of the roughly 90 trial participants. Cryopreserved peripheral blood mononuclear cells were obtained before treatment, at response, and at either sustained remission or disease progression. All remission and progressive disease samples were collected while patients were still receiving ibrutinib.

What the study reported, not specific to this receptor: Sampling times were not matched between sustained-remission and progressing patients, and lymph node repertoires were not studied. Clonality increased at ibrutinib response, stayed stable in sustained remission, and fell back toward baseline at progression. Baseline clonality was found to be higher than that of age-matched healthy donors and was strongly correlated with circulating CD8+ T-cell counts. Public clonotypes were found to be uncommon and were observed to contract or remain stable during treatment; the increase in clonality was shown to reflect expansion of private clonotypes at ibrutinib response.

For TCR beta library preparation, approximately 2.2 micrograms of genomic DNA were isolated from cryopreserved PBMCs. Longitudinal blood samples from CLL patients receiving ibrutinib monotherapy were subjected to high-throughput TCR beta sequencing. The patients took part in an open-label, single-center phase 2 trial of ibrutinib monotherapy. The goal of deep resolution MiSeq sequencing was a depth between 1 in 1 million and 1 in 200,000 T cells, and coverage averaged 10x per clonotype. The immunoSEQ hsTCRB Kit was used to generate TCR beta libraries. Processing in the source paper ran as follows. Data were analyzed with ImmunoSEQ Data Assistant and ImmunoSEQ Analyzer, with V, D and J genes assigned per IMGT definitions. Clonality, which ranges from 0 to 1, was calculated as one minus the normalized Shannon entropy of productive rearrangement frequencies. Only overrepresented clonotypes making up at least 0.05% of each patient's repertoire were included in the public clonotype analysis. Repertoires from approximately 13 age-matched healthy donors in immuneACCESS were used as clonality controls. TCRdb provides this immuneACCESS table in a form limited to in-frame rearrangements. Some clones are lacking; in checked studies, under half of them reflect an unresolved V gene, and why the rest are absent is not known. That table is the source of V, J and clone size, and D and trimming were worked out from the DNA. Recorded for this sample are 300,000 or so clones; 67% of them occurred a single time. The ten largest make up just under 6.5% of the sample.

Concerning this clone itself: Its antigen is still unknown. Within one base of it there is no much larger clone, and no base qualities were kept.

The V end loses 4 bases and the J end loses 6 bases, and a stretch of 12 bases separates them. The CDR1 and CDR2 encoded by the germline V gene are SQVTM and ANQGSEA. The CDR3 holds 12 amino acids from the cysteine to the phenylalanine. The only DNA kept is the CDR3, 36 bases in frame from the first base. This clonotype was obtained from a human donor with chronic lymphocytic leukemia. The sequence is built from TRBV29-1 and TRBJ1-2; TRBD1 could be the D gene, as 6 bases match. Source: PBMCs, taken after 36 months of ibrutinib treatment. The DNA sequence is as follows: TGCAGCGTTGTTACAGGGACGAATGGCTACACCTTC. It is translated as CSVVTGTNGYTF.